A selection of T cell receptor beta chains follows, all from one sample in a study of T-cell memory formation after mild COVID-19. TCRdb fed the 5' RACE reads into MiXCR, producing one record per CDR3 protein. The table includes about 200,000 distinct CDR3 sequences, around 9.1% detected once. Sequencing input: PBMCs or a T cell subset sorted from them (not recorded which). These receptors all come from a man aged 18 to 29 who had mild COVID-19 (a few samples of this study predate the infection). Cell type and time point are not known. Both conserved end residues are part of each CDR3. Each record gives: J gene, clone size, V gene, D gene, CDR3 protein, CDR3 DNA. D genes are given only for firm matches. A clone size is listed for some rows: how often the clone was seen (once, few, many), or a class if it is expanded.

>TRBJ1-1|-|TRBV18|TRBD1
CASSVDRERTESFF
TGTGCCAGCTCAGTCGACAGGGAGAGGACTGAATCTTTCTTT
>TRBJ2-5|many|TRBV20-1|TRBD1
CSAPSPGTGETQYF
TGCAGTGCACCAAGCCCAGGGACAGGGGAGACCCAGTACTTC
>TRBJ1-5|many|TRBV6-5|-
CASSYPPQGASNQPQHF
TGTGCCAGCAGTTACCCCCCACAGGGCGCGAGCAATCAGCCCCAGCATTTT
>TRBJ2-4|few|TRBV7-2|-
CASSLSSGNIQYF
TGTGCCAGCAGCTTGTCGAGTGGGAACATTCAGTACTTC
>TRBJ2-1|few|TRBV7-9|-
CASSPKFRVGNEQFF
TGTGCCAGCAGCCCGAAGTTCAGGGTTGGGAATGAGCAGTTCTTC
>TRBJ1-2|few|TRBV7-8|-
CASSLAWGSNYGYTF
TGTGCCAGCAGCTTAGCGTGGGGGAGTAACTATGGCTACACCTTC
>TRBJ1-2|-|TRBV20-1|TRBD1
CSAPTSRTGYGYTF
TGCAGTGCTCCTACCTCGCGGACAGGCTATGGCTACACCTTC
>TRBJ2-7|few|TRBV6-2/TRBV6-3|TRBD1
CASSPPRTGVSEQYF
TGTGCCAGCAGCCCGCCGCGGACAGGGGTGAGCGAGCAGTACTTC
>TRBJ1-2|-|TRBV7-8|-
CASSHPTAAYGYTF
TGTGCCAGCAGCCACCCGACAGCGGCCTATGGCTACACCTTC
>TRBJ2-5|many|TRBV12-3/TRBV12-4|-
CASSLLDGPSETQYF
TGTGCCAGCAGTCTTTTGGACGGTCCCTCGGAGACCCAGTACTTC
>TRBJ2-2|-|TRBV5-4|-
CASSLGGRVFTGELFF
TGTGCCAGCAGCTTGGGAGGGCGGGTGTTTACCGGGGAGCTGTTTTTT
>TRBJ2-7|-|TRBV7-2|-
CASSLIYYEQYF
TGTGCCAGCAGCCTGATCTACTACGAGCAGTACTTC
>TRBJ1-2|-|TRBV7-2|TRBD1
CASSLGGQGRGYTF
TGTGCCAGCAGCTTAGGAGGACAGGGGAGAGGCTACACCTTC
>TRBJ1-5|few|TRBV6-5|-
CASSYDSHQPQRF
TGTGCCAGCAGTTACGACAGTCATCAGCCCCAGCGTTTT
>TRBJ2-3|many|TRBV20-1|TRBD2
CSARDPLAGVPDTQYF
TGCAGTGCTAGAGATCCCCTAGCGGGGGTCCCAGATACGCAGTATTTT
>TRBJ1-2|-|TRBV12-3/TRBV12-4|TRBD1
CASSLGDRVRGGYTF
TGTGCCAGCAGTTTAGGGGACAGGGTACGTGGTGGCTACACCTTC
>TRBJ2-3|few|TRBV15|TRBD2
CATSGTPSTDTQYF
TGTGCCACGAGCGGGACTCCCAGCACAGATACGCAGTATTTT
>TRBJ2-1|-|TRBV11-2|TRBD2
CASTNILAGGLLGEQFF
TGTGCCAGCACCAACATTCTAGCGGGGGGCCTCCTCGGTGAGCAGTTCTTC
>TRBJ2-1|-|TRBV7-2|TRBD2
CASSSGLVSSNEQFF
TGTGCCAGCAGCTCGGGACTAGTTTCCTCCAATGAGCAGTTCTTC
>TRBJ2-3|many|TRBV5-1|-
CASGGGGTDTQYF
TGCGCCAGCGGGGGGGGCGGCACAGATACGCAGTATTTT
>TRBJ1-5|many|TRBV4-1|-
CASSQRTALGPQHF
TGCGCCAGCAGCCAGAGGACAGCCCTCGGGCCCCAGCATTTT
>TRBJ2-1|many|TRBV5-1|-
CASSSPSGATYNEQFF
TGCGCCAGCAGCTCTCCTTCGGGGGCGACCTACAATGAGCAGTTCTTC
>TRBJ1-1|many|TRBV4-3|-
CASSQESNMNTEAFF
TGCGCCAGCAGCCAAGAATCGAACATGAACACTGAAGCTTTCTTT
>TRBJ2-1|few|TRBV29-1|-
CSVGAREVAYNEQFF
TGCAGCGTGGGGGCTAGGGAAGTTGCCTACAATGAGCAGTTCTTC
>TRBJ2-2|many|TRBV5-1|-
CASFAGLNTGELFF
TGCGCCAGCTTTGCGGGCTTGAACACCGGGGAGCTGTTTTTT
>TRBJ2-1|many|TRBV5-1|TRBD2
CASSVSTSGFKNEQFF
TGCGCCAGCAGCGTGTCCACTAGCGGGTTTAAGAATGAGCAGTTCTTC
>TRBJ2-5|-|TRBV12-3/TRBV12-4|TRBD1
CASSSTRDRGGETQYF
TGTGCCAGCAGTTCTACACGGGACAGGGGAGGAGAGACCCAGTACTTC
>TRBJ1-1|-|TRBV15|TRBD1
CATSREGSVDRRAFF
TGTGCCACCAGCAGAGAGGGGAGTGTGGACAGGCGAGCTTTCTTT
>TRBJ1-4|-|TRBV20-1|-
CSARGPGEKLFF
TGCAGTGCTAGGGGACCGGGGGAAAAACTGTTTTTT
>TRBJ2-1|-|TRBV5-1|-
CASSFPLMGVYNEQFF
TGCGCCAGCAGCTTCCCGCTGATGGGGGTGTACAATGAGCAGTTCTTC
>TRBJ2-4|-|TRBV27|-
CARGACKNIQYF
TGTGCCAGGGGGGCCTGTAAAAACATTCAGTACTTC
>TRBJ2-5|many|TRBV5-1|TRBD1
CASSLVTTGRETQYF
TGCGCCAGCAGCTTGGTTACGACAGGGAGAGAGACCCAGTACTTC
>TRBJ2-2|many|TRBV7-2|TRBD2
CASSFGTSAGELFF
TGTGCCAGCAGCTTCGGTACTAGCGCCGGGGAGCTGTTTTTT
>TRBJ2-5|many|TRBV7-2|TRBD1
CASSSQTGGMRETQYF
TGTGCCAGCAGCTCGCAGACAGGGGGTATGAGAGAGACCCAGTACTTC
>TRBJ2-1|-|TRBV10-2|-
CASSELEGSYNEQFF
TGCGCCAGCAGTGAGTTGGAGGGATCCTACAATGAGCAGTTCTTC
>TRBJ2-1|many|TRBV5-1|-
CASSLGSYEQFF
TGCGCCAGCAGCTTGGGATCGTATGAGCAGTTCTTC
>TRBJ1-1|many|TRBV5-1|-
CASSPGGQTEAFF
TGCGCCAGCAGCCCCGGGGGGCAGACTGAAGCTTTCTTT
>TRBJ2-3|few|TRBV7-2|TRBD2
CASSRSGQRGTSTDTQYF
TGTGCCAGCAGCCGATCCGGCCAGCGGGGGACTAGCACAGATACGCAGTATTTT
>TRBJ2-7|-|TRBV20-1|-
CSAREAARNRGEQYF
TGCAGTGCTAGAGAAGCGGCAAGGAACCGCGGCGAGCAGTACTTC